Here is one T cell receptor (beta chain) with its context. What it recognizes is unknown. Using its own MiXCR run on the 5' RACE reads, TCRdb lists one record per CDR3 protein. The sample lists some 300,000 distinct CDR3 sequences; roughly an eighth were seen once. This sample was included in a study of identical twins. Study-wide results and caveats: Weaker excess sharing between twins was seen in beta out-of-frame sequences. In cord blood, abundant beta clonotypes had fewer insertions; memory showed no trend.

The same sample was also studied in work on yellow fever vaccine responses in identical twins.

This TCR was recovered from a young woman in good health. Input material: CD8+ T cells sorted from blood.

The DNA of the CDR3 is TGTGCCAGCAGCTTATCACTAGCGGGAGCTGAGCAGTTCTTC. Translation gives CASSLSLAGAEQFF. The chain joins TRBV7-3 to TRBJ2-1, with 11 bases lining up with TRBD2. The CDR3 covers 14 residues. V lost 2 bases and J lost 9; bases outside the gene matches: 3. The germline V gene has CDR1 SGHTA and CDR2 FQGTGA. The entire variable domain, with the rest obtained from reference TRBV7-3 and TRBJ2-1, is as follows: GAGVSQTPSNKVTEKGKYVELRCDPISGHTALYWYRQSLGQGPEFLIYFQGTGAADDSGLPNDRFFAVRPEGSVSTLKIQRTERGDSAVYLCASSLSLAGAEQFFGPGTRLTVL.